The sample holds a few counts of the clone carrying this TCR beta chain. Its matching antigen is unknown. This record comes from a study of response to subunit inactivated influenza vaccine. Study-level results: Few additional T cells are recruited per seasonal influenza vaccination, authors suggested.

TCRdb fed the RT-PCR reads into MiXCR, producing one record per CDR3 protein. The data contain approximately 530,000 distinct CDR3 sequences, 13% of them seen just once; the ten biggest clones take up around 13%. V lost 4 bases to trimming and J lost 3 bases; unmatched junction nucleotides: 0. The CDR3 contains 13 residues. In germline, CDR1 is SQVTM, CDR2 ANQGSEA. Specimen: PBMCs from blood, collected more than 35 days after vaccination. J is TRBJ2-7 and V is TRBV29-1; TRBD2 agrees at 13 bases. This sequence was found in a middle-aged man who received an inactivated influenza vaccine. DNA of the CDR3: TGCAGCGTTGGGACTAGCGGGAGCTACGAGCAGTACTTC. It encodes CSVGTSGSYEQYF.